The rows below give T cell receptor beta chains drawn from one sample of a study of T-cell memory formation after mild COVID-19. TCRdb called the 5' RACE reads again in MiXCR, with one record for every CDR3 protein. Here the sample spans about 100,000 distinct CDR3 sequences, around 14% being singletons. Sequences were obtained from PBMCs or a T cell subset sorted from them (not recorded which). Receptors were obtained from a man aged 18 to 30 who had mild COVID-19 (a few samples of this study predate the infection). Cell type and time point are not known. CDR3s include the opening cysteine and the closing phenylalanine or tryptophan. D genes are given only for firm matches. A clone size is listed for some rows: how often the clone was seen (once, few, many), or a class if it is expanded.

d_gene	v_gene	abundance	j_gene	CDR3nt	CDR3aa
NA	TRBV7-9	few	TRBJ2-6	TGTGCCAGCAGCTCAACACGCCAAACAGCCAACGTCCTGACTTTC	CASSSTRQTANVLTF
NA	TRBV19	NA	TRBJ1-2	TGTGCCAGTAGAGGAAACAGGGACGACTATGGCTACACCTTC	CASRGNRDDYGYTF
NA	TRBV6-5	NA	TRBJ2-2	TGTGCCAGCAGTTACTCTACAGGGCCCGGGGAGCTGTTTTTT	CASSYSTGPGELFF
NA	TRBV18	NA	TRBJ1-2	TGTGCCAGCTCACTAGAGACTAACTATGGCTACACCTTC	CASSLETNYGYTF
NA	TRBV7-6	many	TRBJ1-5	TGTGCCAGCAGCTGGACAGAGGACAGCAATCAGCCCCAGCATTTT	CASSWTEDSNQPQHF
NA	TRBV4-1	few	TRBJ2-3	TGCGCCAGCAGCCAAGAGGACCGTGCAGATACGCAGTATTTT	CASSQEDRADTQYF
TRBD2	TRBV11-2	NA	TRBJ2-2	TGTGCCAGCAGCAAGGGACTAGCGGGGAACACCGGGGAGCTGTTTTTT	CASSKGLAGNTGELFF
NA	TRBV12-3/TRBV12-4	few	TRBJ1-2	TGTGCCAGCAGTTTGGAGCTTGGAGCTAACTATGGCTACACCTTC	CASSLELGANYGYTF
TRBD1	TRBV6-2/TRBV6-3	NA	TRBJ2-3	TGTGCCAGCAGGGCAGGGGGAGCAGATACGCAGTATTTT	CASRAGGADTQYF
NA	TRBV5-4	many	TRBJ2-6	TGTGCCAGCAGCCTGGAGACAGTAGGGAACGTCCTGACTTTC	CASSLETVGNVLTF
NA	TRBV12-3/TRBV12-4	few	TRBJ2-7	TGTGCCAGCAGAGCGACGGCTAGCTCCTACGAGCAGTACTTC	CASRATASSYEQYF
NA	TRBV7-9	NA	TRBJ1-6	TGTGCCAGCAGGTCCCGGGACATAAATTCACCCCTCCACTTT	CASRSRDINSPLHF
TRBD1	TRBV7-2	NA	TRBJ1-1	TGTGCCAGCAGCTCACGGACAGGGAACACTGAAGCTTTCTTT	CASSSRTGNTEAFF
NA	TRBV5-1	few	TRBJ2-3	TGCGCCAGCAGCTTGGGAGCGCCCAGCACAGATACGCAGTATTTT	CASSLGAPSTDTQYF
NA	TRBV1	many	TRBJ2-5	TGCACCAGCAGGACCAACCAAGAGACCCAGTACTTC	CTSRTNQETQYF
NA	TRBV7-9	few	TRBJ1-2	TGTGCCACCTCTAAGGGCCTCCCCTATGGCTACACCTTC	CATSKGLPYGYTF
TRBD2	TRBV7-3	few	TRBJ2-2	TGTGCCAGCAGCTCCTCCGGGGGACTAGCGACGGGGGAGCTGTTTTTT	CASSSSGGLATGELFF
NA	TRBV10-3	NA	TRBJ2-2	TGTGCCATCAGTGATTCTGGGGTTGTCGGGGAGCTGTTTTTT	CAISDSGVVGELFF
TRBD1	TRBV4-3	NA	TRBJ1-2	TGCGCCAGCAGCCAAGATGGTAGGACAGGGTATGGCTACACCTTC	CASSQDGRTGYGYTF
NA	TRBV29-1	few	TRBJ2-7	TGCAGCGTGGAACAAGGGGAATACGAGCAGTACTTC	CSVEQGEYEQYF
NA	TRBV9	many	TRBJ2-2	TGTGCCAGCAGCGCAGGCTCGGGAACCGGGGAGCTGTTTTTT	CASSAGSGTGELFF
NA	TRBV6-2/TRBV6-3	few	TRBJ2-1	TGTGCCAGCAGCCATCCCCAGGGGAATGAGCAGTTCTTC	CASSHPQGNEQFF
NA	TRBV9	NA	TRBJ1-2	TGTGCCAGCAGCCCAGACGGTTTCGGGTTTCCACAGACTGGCTACACCTTC	CASSPDGFGFPQTGYTF
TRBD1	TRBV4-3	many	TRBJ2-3	TGCGCCAGCAGCCACTTGACAGGGGTTAGCACAGATACGCAGTATTTT	CASSHLTGVSTDTQYF
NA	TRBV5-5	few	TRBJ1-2	TGTGCCAGCAGCTTGGTGCAGGATGGCTACACCTTC	CASSLVQDGYTF
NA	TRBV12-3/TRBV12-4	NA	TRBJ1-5	TGTGCCAGCAGCCAGCCCTGGACAGTAGGGTATAGCAATCAGCCCCAGCATTTT	CASSQPWTVGYSNQPQHF
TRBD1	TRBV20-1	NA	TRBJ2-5	TGCAGTGCTGGGGGACAGGGGCCTCGGTACCAAGAGACCCAGTACTTC	CSAGGQGPRYQETQYF
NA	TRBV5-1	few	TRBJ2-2	TGCGCCAGCAGTTCCCCGTGGGAGATGGACACCGGGGAGCTGTTTTTT	CASSSPWEMDTGELFF
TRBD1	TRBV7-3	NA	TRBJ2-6	TGTGCCAGCAGGTCAGGGACAGCCACCTCTGGGGCCAACGTCCTGACTTTC	CASRSGTATSGANVLTF
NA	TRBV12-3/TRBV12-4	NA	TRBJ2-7	TGTGCCAGCAGTGAGACAGACTCCTACGAGCAGTACTTC	CASSETDSYEQYF
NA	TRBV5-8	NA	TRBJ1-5	TGTGCCAGCAGCCCCCATAACCGGGCGGGCAATCAGCCCCAGCATTTT	CASSPHNRAGNQPQHF
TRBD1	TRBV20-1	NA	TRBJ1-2	TGCAGTGCTCCGATAGGGACAGGGAGCGGCTACACCTTC	CSAPIGTGSGYTF
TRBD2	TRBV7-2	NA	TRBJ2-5	TGTGCCAGCAGTCATACCAGCGGGGGGTACCAAGAGACCCAGTACTTC	CASSHTSGGYQETQYF
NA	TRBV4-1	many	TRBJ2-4	TGCGCCAGCAGCCTCGGCAGGGGTGACATTCAGTACTTC	CASSLGRGDIQYF
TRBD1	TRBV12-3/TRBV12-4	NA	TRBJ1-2	TGTGCCAGCAGCATTCCCGGACAGGCGTTTAGCTATGGCTACACCTTC	CASSIPGQAFSYGYTF
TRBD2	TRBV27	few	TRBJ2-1	TGTGCCAGCAGTTGGCCTAGCGGGGGGGCCTACAATGAGCAGTTCTTC	CASSWPSGGAYNEQFF
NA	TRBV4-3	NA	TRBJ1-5	TGCGCCAGCAGCCAACCGACAGAAATCGAGGATCAGCCCCAGCATTTT	CASSQPTEIEDQPQHF
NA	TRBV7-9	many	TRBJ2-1	TGTGCCAGCAGCCTGCGACCCCAAGAGCAGTTCTTC	CASSLRPQEQFF
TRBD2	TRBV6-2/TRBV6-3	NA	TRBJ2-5	TGTGCCAGCAGTTACTCATCCAGCGGGGGACTCCAAGAGACCCAGTACTTC	CASSYSSSGGLQETQYF
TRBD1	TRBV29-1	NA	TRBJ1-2	TGCAGCACGTGGGGGGACAGAAGCTCAAACTATGGCTACACCTTC	CSTWGDRSSNYGYTF
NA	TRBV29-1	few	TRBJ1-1	TGCAGCGTCCGAAACCTTTACGGGAACACTGAAGCTTTCTTT	CSVRNLYGNTEAFF
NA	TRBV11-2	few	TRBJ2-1	TGTGCCAGCAGCTCCCCGTGGGCAGGGGAATCCTACAATGAGCAGTTCTTC	CASSSPWAGESYNEQFF
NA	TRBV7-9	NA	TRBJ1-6	TGTGCCAGCAGCTTAGCGAGGACAGCAAATTCACCCCTCCACTTT	CASSLARTANSPLHF
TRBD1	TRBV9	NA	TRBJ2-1	TGTGCCAGCAGCGTAGAGGTCAGGGGGCTGCGAAATGAGCAGTTCTTC	CASSVEVRGLRNEQFF
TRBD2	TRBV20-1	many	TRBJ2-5	TGCAGTGCTAGCCCTTCTAGCGGGGGGCCATCGACCCAGTACTTC	CSASPSSGGPSTQYF
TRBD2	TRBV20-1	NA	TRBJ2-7	TGCAGTGCTAGGGGAGGGGAAAGCTACGAGCAGTACTTC	CSARGGESYEQYF
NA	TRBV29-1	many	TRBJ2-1	TGCAGCGCCGAAGGCGGTAGCTCCTACAATGAGCAGTTCTTC	CSAEGGSSYNEQFF
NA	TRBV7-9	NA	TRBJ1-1	TGTGCCAGCAGCTTAGGACAGGCGGCTGAAGCTTTCTTT	CASSLGQAAEAFF
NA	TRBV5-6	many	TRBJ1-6	TGTGCCAGCAGCTCAACCGACCAGGGGTCTTATTCACCCCTCCACTTT	CASSSTDQGSYSPLHF
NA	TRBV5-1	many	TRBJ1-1	TGCGCCAGCAGCGGGCAATTTGAAGCTTTCTTT	CASSGQFEAFF
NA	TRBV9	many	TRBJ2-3	TGTGCCAGCAGCGTAGGGGGCTGGAGGAACACAGATACGCAGTATTTT	CASSVGGWRNTDTQYF
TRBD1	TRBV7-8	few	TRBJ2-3	TGTGCCAGCAGCGCTCCGGGACAGGGAACAGATACGCAGTATTTT	CASSAPGQGTDTQYF
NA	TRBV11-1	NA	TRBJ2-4	TGTGCCAGCAGCTTGAGGTTGGACGCCGGAAACATTCAGTACTTC	CASSLRLDAGNIQYF
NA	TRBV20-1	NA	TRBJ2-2	TGCAGTGCTAGAGGGACCTATGCCGGGGAGCTGTTTTTT	CSARGTYAGELFF
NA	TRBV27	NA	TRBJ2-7	TGTGCCAGCAGTCCCGCGGAGACTTCGTACGAGCAGTACTTC	CASSPAETSYEQYF